The text below deals with one TCR beta chain. The sample comes from a study of blood T cell repertoires in COVID-19. The wider study: Acute and convalescent COVID-19 samples came from the United States, Italy and Spain. In each case, the material was cDNA or gDNA derived from T cells, B-cell-depleted T cells, or PBMCs.

Original analysis: For nucleated cells, counts were estimated from reference gene primer amplification. Libraries were prepared by immunoSEQ multiplex PCR; TCRdb keeps only in-frame clonotypes and omits some of them. The V and J calls and clone size are taken from that table; D and trimming were inferred from the DNA. The sample lists 250,000 to 350,000 clones, 88% seen once, with 4% in the top ten. This CDR3 has 21 residues. The receptor's source is a woman between 50 and 59 years old with active or convalescent COVID-19. Sequencing input: peripheral blood. The chain employs TRBV21-1 and TRBJ1-6. TRBV21-1 is a pseudogene segment. The CDR3, as DNA: TGTGCCAGCAGCAAAGAGTTCGGGTCCCCCCCATGGAGCTCCTATAATTCACCCCTCCACTTT. Its protein is CASSKEFGSPPWSSYNSPLHF.